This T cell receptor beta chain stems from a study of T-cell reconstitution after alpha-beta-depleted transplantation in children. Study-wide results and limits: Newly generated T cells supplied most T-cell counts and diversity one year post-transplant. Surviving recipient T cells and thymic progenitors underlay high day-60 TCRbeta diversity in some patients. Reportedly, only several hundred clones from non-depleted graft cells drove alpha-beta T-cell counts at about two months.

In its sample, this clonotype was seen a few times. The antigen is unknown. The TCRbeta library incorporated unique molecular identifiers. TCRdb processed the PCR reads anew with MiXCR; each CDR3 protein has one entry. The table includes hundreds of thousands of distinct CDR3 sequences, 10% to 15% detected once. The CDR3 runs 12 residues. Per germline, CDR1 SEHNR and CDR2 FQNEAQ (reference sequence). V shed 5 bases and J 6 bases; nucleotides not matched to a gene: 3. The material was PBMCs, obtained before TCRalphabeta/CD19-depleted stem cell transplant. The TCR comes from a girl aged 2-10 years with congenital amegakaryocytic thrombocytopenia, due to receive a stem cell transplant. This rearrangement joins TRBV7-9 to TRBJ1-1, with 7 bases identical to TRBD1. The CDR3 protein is CASSVQGSEAFF. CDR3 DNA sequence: TGTGCCAGCAGCGTACAGGGGTCTGAAGCTTTCTTT.